This note documents a single T cell receptor beta chain sequence. What it recognizes is unknown. The method was immunoSEQ multiplex PCR; TCRdb's version includes in-frame clones alone and lacks a portion of them. Of under 15,000 clones listed, 74% were seen once; the top ten hold 0.6% to 0.7%. The sample is drawn from a study of regulatory dendritic cells for organ transplantation. Germline V gives CDR1 SGDLS, CDR2 YYNGEE. Trimming took 3 bases from V and 5 from J, leaving 9 bases between them. This CDR3 is built from 13 residues. Sorted subsets were CFSE-labeled and cultured approximately 5 days with allogeneic dendritic cells.

This receptor was identified in a human donor in good health. The chain links TRBV9 to TRBJ1-5; D is ambiguous. Sequencing was done on a sample of naive CD4+ T cells from blood cultured with regulatory dendritic cells. Indicated subset: CD45RA+ naive T cells. The CDR3 spells CASSGGVDQPQHF. The CDR3 DNA follows: TGTGCCAGCAGCGGCGGGGTCGATCAGCCCCAGCATTTT.